Only a few counts were recorded for the clone carrying this TCR beta chain. Its antigen is not identified. The data were taken from a study of cytomegalovirus exposure and HLA in healthy donors. The study's findings and limits: Later on, a genetic analysis was performed. It linked a missense variant in DCLRE1C with V- and J-gene trimming of TCR beta. Specific recognition of CMV antigens was confirmed in vitro for a few chains (all CMV-associated).

V shed 5 bases and J shed 4 bases, with 8 bases lying between them. Germline V CDR1 and CDR2: SGHTA, FQGNSA. The CDR3 totals 13 residues. Researchers ran the PCR with 60 Vbeta and 13 Jbeta primers. Libraries were prepared by immunoSEQ multiplex PCR; TCRdb keeps only in-frame clonotypes and omits some of them. The sample records fewer than 200,000 clones, about 81% being singletons. Sequences were obtained from PBMCs. This receptor was taken from a girl aged 10-17 years in good health and CMV-seropositive. J is TRBJ2-2 and V is TRBV7-2; no clear D. In nucleotides, the CDR3 is TGTGCCAGCAGCCTCGCGTTCACCGGGGAGCTGTTTTTT. The encoded protein is CASSLAFTGELFF.